This TCR beta chain comes out of a study of blood T cell repertoires in COVID-19. Turning to the study itself: Both acute and convalescent COVID-19 samples were obtained from the United States, Italy and Spain.

How the authors handled the data: Amplified reference gene primers provided the basis for estimating nucleated cell counts. Repertoires were generated with immunoSEQ multiplex PCR, while TCRdb's copy carries only in-frame clones and drops some. V and J calls and clone size are given by that table; D and trimming were obtained from the DNA. Of under 450,000 clones in the sample, about 91% were seen once. Patients at the Seattle site were enrolled during active infection and followed longitudinally. This clonotype originated in a woman in her 50s with COVID-19, enrolled during active disease. Sequenced sample: peripheral blood.

CDR3 in amino acids: CSVGAGGSGGGQGSEQFF. The CDR3 DNA reads TGCAGCGTTGGAGCCGGAGGGAGCGGGGGGGGCCAAGGGAGTGAGCAGTTCTTC. The rearrangement links TRBV29-1 to TRBJ2-1; TRBD2 agrees at 10 bases. CDR1 is SQVTM and CDR2 is ANQGSEA in the germline V gene. The CDR3 contains 18 residues. J was trimmed by 9 bases and V by 4 bases; bases with no gene match: 21.